This TCR beta chain emerged from a study of T-cell memory formation after mild COVID-19. Trimming cost V 5 bases and J 5 bases, with 10 bases left between them. Germline V gene data show CDR1 as SGHNT and CDR2 as YENEEA. The CDR3 runs to 12 residues. TCR alpha and TCR beta cDNA libraries carrying sample barcodes and UMIs were produced by 5'RACE using constant-segment primers. TCRdb re-called the 5' RACE reads through MiXCR, storing one row per CDR3 protein. The sample lists just over 300,000 distinct CDR3 sequences; approximately 19% were seen once. The sample comprised PBMCs or a T cell subset sorted from them (not recorded which). This chain links TRBV11-3 with TRBJ2-7; no clear D. The receptor was derived from a man in his late teens or twenties who had mild COVID-19 (a few samples of this study predate the infection). Cell type and time point are not known. The DNA of the CDR3 is TGTGCCAGCAGCCACGAGGACGACGAGCAGTACTTC. Amino acid sequence: CASSHEDDEQYF.